The 5 T cell receptor beta chains below come from one sample, sequenced in a study of cytomegalovirus exposure and HLA in healthy donors. The PCR had 60 Vbeta and 13 Jbeta primers. Sequencing used immunoSEQ multiplex PCR; TCRdb keeps in-frame clones, though not all of them. The sample holds about 65,000 clones. The sequencing sample was made of PBMCs. Receptors originate from a boy aged 10-17 years in good health and CMV-seronegative.

The rearrangement joins TRBV2 to TRBJ1-6; TRBD1 aligns across 7 bases. CDR1 SNHLY and CDR2 FYNNEI come from the germline V gene. V lost 6 bases, J lost 6 bases, and 2 bases stayed unmatched. CDR3 length: 13 amino acids. CDR3 sequence: CASRGTANSPLHF. CDR3 bases: TGTGCCAGCAGGGGGACAGCTAATTCACCCCTCCACTTT.

The V gene is TRBV25-1, the J gene TRBJ2-1; 13 bases map to TRBD2. The CDR3 runs to 14 residues. The germline gives CDR1 MGHDK, CDR2 SYGVNS. With V trimmed by 4 bases and J by 8 bases, 2 bases remained unmatched. CDR3 sequence reads: CASSGTSGSYEQFF. The CDR3 DNA follows: TGTGCCAGCAGTGGGACTAGCGGGAGCTATGAGCAGTTCTTC. The variable domain in full, with the rest retrieved from reference TRBV25-1 and TRBJ2-1, is EADIYQTPRYLVIGTGKKITLECSQTMGHDKMYWYQQDPGMELHLIHYSYGVNSTEKGDLSSESTVSRIRTEHFPLTLESARPSHTSQYLCASSGTSGSYEQFFGPGTRLTVL.

V is TRBV27 and J is TRBJ2-7; D is perhaps TRBD1 (6 bases). The CDR3 runs 16 residues. V lost 1 base to trimming and J lost 0 bases, with 13 bases between them. Germline V gene sequence: CDR1 MNHEY, CDR2 SMNVEV (reference sequence). CDR3 region: CASSLLGGPNSYEQYF. For the CDR3, the DNA is TGTGCCAGCAGTTTATTAGGGGGACCGAACTCCTACGAGCAGTACTTC.

V is TRBV29-1 and J is TRBJ1-2; possibly TRBD1 for D (5 bases). Trimming removed 4 bases at V and 1 base at J, with 13 bases between. There are 14 residues in the CDR3. Germline CDR1 reads SQVTM; CDR2 reads ANQGSEA. CDR3 DNA: TGCAGCGTTGGGGGTGACAGTGTTAACTATGGCTACACCTTC. Protein sequence: CSVGGDSVNYGYTF.

The J gene is TRBJ1-2, the V gene TRBV4-2; weak D call: TRBD1 (6 bases). The CDR3 is made up of 15 amino acids. Germline V gene lookup returns CDR1 LGHNA and CDR2 YNFKEQ. Trimming left V 4 bases short and J 8 bases short, with 20 bases between. The CDR3 reads CASSPRTEALGGYTF. DNA for the CDR3: TGTGCCAGCAGCCCCCGGACAGAGGCGTTAGGGGGCTACACCTTC.